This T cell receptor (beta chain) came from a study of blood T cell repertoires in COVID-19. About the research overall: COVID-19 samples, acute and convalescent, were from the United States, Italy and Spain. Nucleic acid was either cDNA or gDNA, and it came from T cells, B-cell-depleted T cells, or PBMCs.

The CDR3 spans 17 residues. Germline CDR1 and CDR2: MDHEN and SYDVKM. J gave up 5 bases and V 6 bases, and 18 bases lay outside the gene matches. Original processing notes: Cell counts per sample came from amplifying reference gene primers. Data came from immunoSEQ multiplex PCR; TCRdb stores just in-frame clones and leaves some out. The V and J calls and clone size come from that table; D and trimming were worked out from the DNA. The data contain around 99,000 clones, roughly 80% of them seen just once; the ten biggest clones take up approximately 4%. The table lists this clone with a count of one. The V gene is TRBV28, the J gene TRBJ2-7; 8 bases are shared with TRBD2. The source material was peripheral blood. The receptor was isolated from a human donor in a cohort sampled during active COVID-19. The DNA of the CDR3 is TGTGCCAGCAGGGGGTTTGTACCGCGGGAGGAGACCCACGAGCAGTACTTC. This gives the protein CASRGFVPREETHEQYF.